The clone carrying this T cell receptor (beta chain) occurred many times. Its antigen remains unidentified. CDR3 length: 13 residues. In germline, CDR1 is DFQATT, CDR2 SNEGSKA (reference sequence). The ends lost 2 bases at V and 8 bases at J; junction bases unmatched: 5. From 15-18 subjects, every sequencing run obtained over 180 million TCR-beta sequences. TCRdb re-analysed the 5' RACE reads in MiXCR, keeping a single row per CDR3 protein. The sample records 84,000 or so distinct CDR3 sequences, 3.5% to 5.5% being singletons. The time point was: longitudinal time-point 3. The study built unsorted libraries from 2 million PBMCs kept at -80 C. This sample was included in a study of neurological immune-mediated disorders. Study-wide results and limits: It was the repertoires of 18 of 34 multiple sclerosis patients that phylogenetic grouping placed in one related-CDR3 cluster, which is a possible signature.

The sample taken for sequencing was PBMCs. The gene calls are TRBV20-1 and TRBJ2-1; 8 bases align to TRBD1. This receptor was taken from a woman aged 55-70 years with multiple sclerosis. The CDR3 loop reads CSARRGQGYEQFF. CDR3 nucleotides: TGCAGTGCTAGAAGAGGACAGGGCTATGAGCAGTTCTTC.